This TCR beta chain was obtained from a study of lymphopenia after photon versus proton radiotherapy. Clones were read by immunoSEQ multiplex PCR, and TCRdb kept only the in-frame ones, dropping some. The sample carries fewer than 35,000 clones, roughly nine tenths recorded once. This CDR3 is built from 14 residues. CDR1 and CDR2 (germline): SEHNR, FQNEAQ (reference sequence). With 3 bases clipped from V and 11 bases from J, the junction kept 9 bases outside the gene matches. Source: peripheral blood, taken from a patient treated with proton-based radiotherapy. The source is a woman in her seventies with pancreatic cancer. Some clones in this sample may be carry-over from other donors' samples. J is TRBJ2-1 and V is TRBV7-9; the match to TRBD2 covers 8 bases. The CDR3 here is CASSFGTRDSKQFF. The CDR3, as DNA: TGTGCCAGCAGCTTCGGGACTAGGGACTCAAAGCAGTTCTTC.